These 14 T cell receptor beta chains were sequenced from one sample in a study of blood T cell repertoires in COVID-19 (dated by TCRdb to about 2020). The library was built by means of the immunoSEQ multiplex PCR assay. TCRdb stores this immuneACCESS table with in-frame sequences only. Part of the clones is absent; in the studies checked, under half of the shortfall reflects unresolved V genes, and no reason is known for the rest. The sample table shows 250,000 or so clones, and 70% to 90% are seen once. The leading ten clones occupy roughly 3% of the sample. The sample was peripheral blood. These receptors came from a man between 18 and 29 years old with active or convalescent COVID-19.

In its sample, this clone was seen once. This chain connects TRBV19 to TRBJ2-1, with 9 bases matching TRBD2. The CDR3 length is 15 residues. The V gene end was trimmed by 5 bases and the J gene end by 8 bases; junction bases not matched to a gene: 10. Germline CDR1 reads LNHDA; CDR2 reads SQIVND (reference sequence). CDR3 sequence: CASSVSGSYIYEQFF. DNA for the CDR3: TGTGCCAGTAGTGTTAGCGGGAGTTATATCTATGAGCAGTTCTTC.

V usage is TRBV5-1 and J usage is TRBJ1-2; the D is unclear. Germline CDR1 and CDR2: SGHRS and YFSETQ. The CDR3 is made up of 15 amino acids. V was clipped by 0 bases and J by 0 bases, with 9 bases between them. CDR3 loop: CASSLVAVPNYGYTF. The CDR3 DNA is TGCGCCAGCAGCTTGGTAGCAGTCCCTAACTATGGCTACACCTTC.

Concerning this clone: An end of the junction does not agree with germline; a read error may underlie this. The rearrangement uses TRBV7-7 and TRBJ2-1, with 12 bases identical to TRBD2. CDR1 and CDR2 (germline): SSHAT, FNYEAQ (reference sequence). The CDR3 sequence is 16 residues long. The CDR3, as DNA: TGTGCTAGCAGCAGACTAGCGGGAGCCGAAACGGATGAGCAGTTCTTC. Protein sequence: CASSRLAGAETDEQFF.

The V and J genes are TRBV29-1 and TRBJ1-2; the match to TRBD1 covers 8 bases. The germline V gene has CDR1 SQVTM and CDR2 ANQGSEA. This CDR3 contains 13 residues. V shed 7 bases and J 5 bases; nucleotides not matched to a gene: 9. CDR3 sequence (DNA): TGCAGCGCTCTGGACAGGGACCCATATGGCTACACCTTC. Translated: CSALDRDPYGYTF.

The chain uses TRBV5-6 and TRBJ2-4; D remains unclear. Germline V gene sequence: CDR1 SGHDT, CDR2 YYEEEE. The CDR3 spans 15 residues. V was clipped by 4 bases and J by 0 bases, with 11 bases between them. The CDR3 nucleotides are TGTGCCAGCAGCCCCCGCTTCGGAGCCAAAAACATTCAGTACTTC. As protein: CASSPRFGAKNIQYF.

The chain employs TRBV7-8 and TRBJ1-2, with 7 bases fitting TRBD1. The V gene's germline CDR1 is SGHVS and CDR2 FQNEAQ. There are 14 residues in the CDR3. Trimming at V came to 5 bases and at J to 6 bases, leaving 9 bases not matched to a gene. This CDR3 reads CASSLAGTVHGYTF. For the CDR3, the DNA is TGTGCCAGCAGCCTCGCCGGGACAGTCCATGGCTACACCTTC.

CDR3 bases: TGTGCCAGCAGCCCCGCTAGCGGATACACGGGTGAGCAGTTCTTC. Protein product: CASSPASGYTGEQFF. J is TRBJ2-1 and V is TRBV7-3; 7 positions match TRBD2. J gave up 9 bases and V 5 bases, and 13 bases lay outside the gene matches. The CDR3 is 15 residues long. The V gene's germline CDR1 is SGHTA and CDR2 FQGTGA.

The chain is built from TRBV6-5 and TRBJ2-1, with 10 positions matching TRBD2. Germline V gene lookup returns CDR1 MNHEY and CDR2 SVGAGI. The CDR3 contains 15 residues. The V gene end was trimmed by 4 bases and the J gene end by 3 bases; junction bases not matched to a gene: 3. The CDR3 is CASSLASGGYNEQFF. For the CDR3, the DNA is TGTGCCAGCAGTTTGGCTAGCGGGGGCTACAATGAGCAGTTCTTC.

This rearrangement joins TRBV2 to TRBJ1-1; 9 bases line up with TRBD1. Unmatched junction bases numbered 2, after V lost 2 bases and J lost 1 base. This CDR3 contains 15 residues. Germline V lookup: CDR1 SNHLY, CDR2 FYNNEI. CDR3 in amino acids: CASSEKGQGNTEAFF. Here the CDR3 DNA reads TGTGCCAGCAGTGAAAAGGGACAGGGGAACACTGAAGCTTTCTTT.

This chain uses TRBV24-1 with TRBJ2-1; 9 bases map to TRBD1. The V gene's germline CDR1 is KGHDR and CDR2 SFDVKD. This CDR3 comprises 14 residues. V shed 4 bases, J shed 7 bases, and the junction held 4 bases outside the gene matches. The CDR3 DNA is TGTGCCACCAGTGAGACAGGGGGTAGGAATGAGCAGTTCTTC. It codes for CATSETGGRNEQFF.

By share of the sample, this clone is medium-sized. The J gene is TRBJ1-2, the V gene TRBV7-8, with 7 positions matching TRBD1. With V trimmed by 4 bases and J by 5 bases, 10 bases remained unmatched. The CDR3 is 15 amino acids. CDR1 and CDR2 (germline): SGHVS, FQNEAQ. The CDR3 DNA sequence: TGTGCCAGCAGCTCGACCGAGACAGGGTGGTATGGCTACACCTTC. Translation gives CASSSTETGWYGYTF.

The chain couples TRBV9 to TRBJ2-1, with TRBD2 identical over 15 bases. The CDR3 totals 16 residues. V shed 3 bases and J 6 bases; nucleotides not matched to a gene: 4. CDR1 SGDLS and CDR2 YYNGEE come from the germline V gene. The CDR3 sequence is CASSAPGLAGGNEQFF. CDR3 DNA: TGTGCCAGCAGCGCTCCGGGACTAGCGGGAGGCAATGAGCAGTTCTTC. Full variable domain (missing parts from reference TRBV9 and TRBJ2-1): DSGVTQTPKHLITATGQRVTLRCSPRSGDLSVYWYQQSLDQGLQFLIQYYNGEERAKGNILERFSAQQFPDLHSELNLSSLELGDSALYFCASSAPGLAGGNEQFFGPGTRLTVL.

V gene TRBV2 combines with J gene TRBJ1-5; D remains ambiguous. The germline V and J ends were trimmed by 1 base and 3 bases, with 10 bases remaining between them. CDR3 length: 15 residues. Per the germline V gene, CDR1 is SNHLY and CDR2 is FYNNEI. DNA for the CDR3: TGTGCCAGCAGTGAAGAGGTACAGATCAATCAGCCCCAGCATTTT. This codes for CASSEEVQINQPQHF.

The V gene is TRBV19, the J gene TRBJ2-4, with 9 bases lining up with TRBD2. The CDR3 totals 20 residues. CDR1 is LNHDA, CDR2 SQIVND, per germline (reference sequence). The V segment lost 4 bases and the J segment 1 base; nucleotides outside the gene matches: 17. The CDR3 sequence: CASSREREAPRRGAKNIQYF. The DNA of the CDR3 is TGTGCCAGTAGTAGGGAGCGGGAGGCCCCACGGCGAGGTGCCAAAAACATTCAGTACTTC. Full variable domain (missing parts from reference TRBV19 and TRBJ2-4): DGGITQSPKYLFRKEGQNVTLSCEQNLNHDAMYWYRQDPGQGLRLIYYSQIVNDFQKGDIAEGYSVSREKKESFPLTVTSAQKNPTAFYLCASSREREAPRRGAKNIQYFGAGTRLSVL.